The sequence of this T cell receptor (beta chain) was determined in a study of T cell responses to AZD1222 COVID-19 vaccine. Points from the study as a whole: It should be noted that donors were predominantly white British and more often female, and clonal diversity was possibly underestimated. Vaccine-associated CD4 TCRs ranged over spike, dominating at 160-218 and 743-854. Among spike-specific TCRs, nearly half reportedly target unmutated variant regions. Increased Spike-specific TCR breadth and depth were observed after two AZD1222 doses.

CDR1 is SGHRS, CDR2 YFSETQ, per germline. Trimming removed 4 bases from V and 7 bases from J, with 18 bases in between. The CDR3 has 16 residues. With respect to this clone: The target antigen is unknown.

TCRdb's copy holds only in-frame clones and misses some; the assay was immunoSEQ multiplex PCR. Of around 120,000 clones in the sample, about 92% were seen once. The chain is built from TRBV5-1 and TRBJ1-6; the D gene is possibly TRBD1 (6 bases). The sample consisted of peripheral blood, taken 28 days after the second AZD1222 dose. This receptor was taken from an adult who received the AZD1222 COVID-19 vaccine. CDR3: CASSPGVQGYNSPLHF. For the CDR3, the DNA is TGCGCCAGCAGCCCGGGGGTACAGGGTTACAATTCACCCCTCCACTTT.